This T cell receptor beta chain was obtained from a study of T cell responses to AZD1222 COVID-19 vaccine. As to this clone: Its antigen is not identified.

Regarding the study as a whole: Following two doses of AZD1222, Spike-specific TCR breadth and depth rose. Seropositive at baseline were only six AZD1222 recipients. The span of vaccine-associated CD4 TCRs extended across spike, with dominance at 160-218 and 743-854.

TCRdb's table, derived via immunoSEQ multiplex PCR, lists solely in-frame clones and lacks some. The table records around 99,000 clones, about 92% of them present only once. The sequencing used peripheral blood, collected 28 days after the second AZD1222 dose. The sequence was collected from an adult who received the AZD1222 COVID-19 vaccine.

The CDR3 loop reads CASSQTDNRGYTF. The CDR3 DNA follows: TGTGCCAGCAGCCAGACGGACAACCGGGGCTACACCTTC. This chain joins TRBV14 and TRBJ1-2; D possibly corresponds to TRBD1 (5 bases). CDR1 SGHDN and CDR2 FVKESK come from the germline V gene. Trimming cost V 3 bases and J 8 bases, with 13 bases left between them. CDR3 length equals 13 residues.